The entry that follows covers one T cell receptor (beta chain) sequence. The data stem from a study of blood T cell repertoires in COVID-19. Study information: T cells, B-cell-depleted T cells, or PBMCs supplied cDNA or gDNA.

Here immunoSEQ multiplex PCR was the method, and the copy in TCRdb shows in-frame clones only, minus some. The repertoire has about 250,000 clones, around 88% of them found once; the top ten carry about 1.3%. The CDR3 totals 14 residues. Germline V gene lookup returns CDR1 LNHDA and CDR2 SQIVND (reference sequence). With 1 base removed from V and 2 bases from J, the gap between germline ends came to 8 bases. The rearrangement joins TRBV19 to TRBJ2-5; D is ambiguous. What was sequenced was peripheral blood. The sequence was collected from a man older than 75 with acute or convalescent COVID-19. This chain's CDR3 is CASSIVAEQETQYF. The DNA of the CDR3 is TGTGCCAGTAGTATAGTCGCGGAGCAAGAGACCCAGTACTTC.